Following are 25 T cell receptor beta chains from one sample sequenced in a study of blood T cell repertoires in COVID-19 (dated by TCRdb to 2018 to 2021). The library was made by the immunoSEQ multiplex PCR assay. Imported from immuneACCESS, the table was reduced by TCRdb to in-frame sequences with V and J called. These copies leave out some clones; in studies compared against another copy, an unresolved V gene accounts for under half, and the cause of the remainder is not known. Counted in this sample were 200,000 to 300,000 clones; roughly 81% of them appeared once. The ten most abundant clones make up more than 4% of the sample. Material: peripheral blood. Receptor source: a man aged 45-65 years with acute or convalescent COVID-19.

The V gene is TRBV30, the J gene TRBJ1-1, with TRBD1 identical over 8 bases. The ends lost 6 bases at V and 1 base at J; junction bases unmatched: 4. The germline V gene encodes CDR1 GTSNPN and CDR2 SVGIG (reference sequence). This CDR3 has 13 amino acids. The CDR3 sequence is CACPGQGNTEAFF. CDR3 nucleotides: TGTGCCTGCCCCGGACAGGGGAACACTGAAGCTTTCTTT.

For this clone: The sample carries other DNA sequences with the same CDR3. The J gene is TRBJ2-2, the V gene TRBV9, with a weak D call TRBD2 (5 bases). The germline V gene has CDR1 SGDLS and CDR2 YYNGEE. Trimming cost V 0 bases and J 0 bases, with 6 bases left between them. This CDR3 contains 15 residues. CDR3 residues: CASSVGGSNTGELFF. The CDR3 DNA follows: TGTGCCAGCAGCGTAGGAGGGTCGAACACCGGGGAGCTGTTTTTT.

The chain is built from TRBV7-8 and TRBJ1-6, with D hard to call. Germline V gene sequence: CDR1 SGHVS, CDR2 FQNEAQ. V gave up 1 base and J gave up 11 bases, with 9 bases separating them. CDR3 length: 13 amino acids. CDR3 coding DNA: TGTGCCAGCAGCTTAGGCGTCAGGACACCCCTCCACTTT. Its protein product is CASSLGVRTPLHF.

The rearrangement uses TRBV10-3 and TRBJ2-1, with TRBD1 as a possible D gene (6 bases). With 6 bases removed from V and 8 bases from J, the gap between germline ends came to 14 bases. The germline V gene encodes CDR1 ENHRY and CDR2 SYGVKD. The CDR3 extends over 13 amino acids. CDR3 nucleotides: TGTGCCATCAGAGAATCAGGGGCCGATGAGCAGTTCTTC. Residues: CAIRESGADEQFF.

The chain recombines TRBV3-1 (or the pseudogene TRBV3-2) with TRBJ1-5; D is undetermined. Germline V gene sequence: CDR1 LGHDT, CDR2 YNNKEL (reference sequence). This CDR3 contains 16 residues. V was clipped by 0 bases and J by 0 bases, with 9 bases between them. The CDR3 sequence: CASSQDLSYSNQPQHF. Here the CDR3 DNA reads TGTGCCAGCAGCCAAGATCTCAGTTATAGCAATCAGCCCCAGCATTTT.

With regard to this clone: In the same sample, other DNA sequences code for this CDR3. The chain recombines TRBV19 with TRBJ1-2, with D perhaps TRBD1 (5 bases). V dropped 3 bases and J dropped 6 bases, with 11 bases sitting between them. This CDR3 has 13 residues. Germline CDR1 LNHDA, CDR2 SQIVND (reference sequence). CDR3 nucleotides: TGTGCCAGTAGTATTGGGCAGGGCGATGGCTACACCTTC. This codes for CASSIGQGDGYTF.

The chain recombines TRBV3-1 (or the pseudogene TRBV3-2) with TRBJ1-6; 8 bases fit TRBD1. Germline loops: CDR1 LGHDT, CDR2 YNNKEL (reference sequence). CDR3 length: 15 residues. J gave up 8 bases and V 4 bases, and 7 bases lay outside the gene matches. DNA of the CDR3: TGTGCCAGCAGCCGGCCCGGACAGGGATATTCACCCCTCCACTTT. Translation: CASSRPGQGYSPLHF.

The chain carries TRBV12-5 and TRBJ1-2, with 7 bases aligning to TRBD1. Germline V lookup: CDR1 LGHNT, CDR2 FRNRAP. This CDR3 has 14 amino acids. V was pared by 6 bases and J by 4 bases, with 8 bases of the junction left unmatched. The CDR3 protein is CASGRSTGIYGYTF. The CDR3 DNA sequence: TGTGCTAGTGGCAGATCGACAGGGATCTATGGCTACACCTTC.

The chain links TRBV2 to TRBJ1-6, with 9 nucleotides matching TRBD1. The trim removed 5 bases at V and 8 bases at J, leaving 7 bases unmatched. The CDR3 covers 15 residues. Germline V lookup: CDR1 SNHLY, CDR2 FYNNEI. CDR3 nucleotides: TGTGCCAGCAGTAAGGAGGACAGGGGTTATTCACCCCTCCACTTT. Its protein product is CASSKEDRGYSPLHF. The entire variable domain, with the rest obtained from reference TRBV2 and TRBJ1-6, is as follows: EPEVTQTPSHQVTQMGQEVILRCVPISNHLYFYWYRQILGQKVEFLVSFYNNEISEKSEIFDDQFSVERPDGSNFTLKIRSTKLEDSAMYFCASSKEDRGYSPLHFGNGTRLTVT.

The gene calls are TRBV11-3 and TRBJ2-1; TRBD2 matches 11 bases. CDR1 is SGHNT and CDR2 is YENEEA in the germline V gene. With V trimmed by 6 bases and J by 5 bases, 18 bases remained unmatched. This CDR3 has 19 residues. The CDR3 loop is CASSLLLDFLAGGDNEQFF. CDR3 coding DNA: TGTGCCAGCAGTTTACTCCTCGACTTTCTAGCGGGAGGCGACAATGAGCAGTTCTTC.

Only one count was recorded for this clone. V gene TRBV3-1 (or the pseudogene TRBV3-2) combines with J gene TRBJ1-2; 7 bases are a match to TRBD1. Germline V lookup: CDR1 LGHDT, CDR2 YNNKEL (reference sequence). CDR3 length: 15 amino acids. J lost 5 bases, V lost 4 bases, and 10 bases had no gene match. Here the CDR3 DNA reads TGTGCCAGCAGCCCGGCAGGGGGAGAACCTTATGGCTACACCTTC. It specifies CASSPAGGEPYGYTF.

This clone occurred a few times. The chain joins TRBV18 to TRBJ1-3; D call uncertain. V shed 2 bases and J shed 0 bases, with 8 bases lying between them. Germline V gene sequence: CDR1 KGHSH, CDR2 LQKENI. The CDR3 consists of 15 residues. The CDR3 nucleotides read TGTGCCAGCTCACCAGCGGAAAGCTCTGGAAACACCATATATTTT. Translation gives CASSPAESSGNTIYF.

The chain joins TRBV19 to TRBJ2-7; D is ambiguous. This CDR3 spans 13 amino acids. Trimming cost V 5 bases and J 3 bases, with 11 bases left between them. Germline lookup yields CDR1 LNHDA and CDR2 SQIVND (reference sequence). The CDR3 DNA is TGTGCCAGTAGTTACACCAATGGCTACGAGCAGTACTTC. It specifies CASSYTNGYEQYF.

The V and J genes are TRBV5-1 and TRBJ2-1; 11 nucleotides align to TRBD2. Germline-derived CDR1 and CDR2 are SGHRS and YFSETQ. With V trimmed by 5 bases and J by 5 bases, 0 bases remained unmatched. This CDR3 region has 13 residues. This chain's CDR3 is CASRGLADNEQFF. CDR3 coding DNA: TGCGCCAGCAGGGGACTAGCGGACAATGAGCAGTTCTTC.

This sequence joins TRBV6-1 and TRBJ1-2; D call uncertain. The V end was cut by 0 bases, the J end by 5 bases, with 10 bases between. CDR1 and CDR2 from the germline V gene are MNHNS and SASEGT. CDR3 length: 14 amino acids. CDR3 in amino acids: CASSEARGGYGYTF. The CDR3 DNA sequence: TGTGCCAGCAGTGAAGCCAGAGGAGGATATGGCTACACCTTC.

The V gene is TRBV28, the J gene TRBJ1-3; D uncertain. The CDR3 totals 12 residues. V lost 6 bases and J 7 bases, leaving 10 bases between the germline ends. Germline assignment: CDR1 MDHEN and CDR2 SYDVKM. CDR3 in amino acids: CASSLPGNTIYF. DNA for the CDR3: TGTGCCAGCAGCCTTCCGGGGAACACCATATATTTT.

This clone was seen a few times. The chain joins TRBV18 to TRBJ2-1; 14 positions agree with TRBD2. The CDR3 is 16 residues long. The V and J ends lost 4 bases and 5 bases, in that order; junction bases with no gene match: 4. Germline assignment: CDR1 KGHSH and CDR2 LQKENI. CDR3 residues: CASSRPGLAGDNEQFF. CDR3 coding DNA: TGTGCCAGCTCACGTCCGGGACTAGCGGGAGACAATGAGCAGTTCTTC.

V usage is TRBV12-5 and J usage is TRBJ2-7; tentative D call: TRBD1 (6 bases). The CDR3 loop spans 14 amino acids. Trimming stripped 4 bases from V and 4 bases from J, with 14 bases between. The V gene's germline CDR1 is LGHNT and CDR2 FRNRAP. The CDR3 nucleotides read TGTGCTAGTGGTTCAGACCTAGGACAGTACGAGCAGTACTTC. It is translated as CASGSDLGQYEQYF.

This chain joins TRBV7-9 and TRBJ2-2, with TRBD1 matching over 8 bases. Looked up from germline, CDR1 is SEHNR and CDR2 is FQNEAQ (reference sequence). After removal of 6 bases from V and 3 bases from J, the junction contained 9 bases not matched to a gene. CDR3 size: 16 residues. CDR3 coding DNA: TGTGCCAGCAGTTCACTTAGGACAGGGTACACCGGGGAGCTGTTTTTT. It encodes CASSSLRTGYTGELFF.

V usage is TRBV3-1 (or the pseudogene TRBV3-2) and J usage is TRBJ1-2; 9 nucleotides match TRBD1. The J segment lost 8 bases and the V segment lost 0 bases, leaving 7 bases of the junction unmatched. Germline CDR1 and CDR2: LGHDT and YNNKEL (reference sequence). The CDR3 sequence is 15 residues long. The CDR3 is CASSQDHGTGRGYTF. The CDR3 nucleotides are TGTGCCAGCAGCCAAGATCATGGGACAGGGAGAGGCTACACCTTC.

V and J are TRBV11-2 and TRBJ1-1, with a tentative D call TRBD1 (6 bases). With 0 bases removed from V and 7 bases from J, the gap between germline ends came to 15 bases. CDR1 and CDR2 from the germline V gene are SGHAT and FQNNGV. CDR3 length equals 15 residues. The CDR3 spells CASSLDGRGTGEAFF. CDR3 coding DNA: TGTGCCAGCAGCTTAGATGGCAGGGGTACGGGTGAAGCTTTCTTT.

V and J are TRBV28 and TRBJ2-1; D is possibly TRBD1 (6 bases). Per germline, CDR1 MDHEN and CDR2 SYDVKM. Between the trimmed V and J ends, which lost 9 bases and 7 bases, there was a span of 16 bases. The CDR3 has 13 amino acids. The CDR3 nucleotides are TGTGCCAGTAGCCGACAGGATCGTAATGAGCAGTTCTTC. As protein: CASSRQDRNEQFF.

The CDR3 bases are TGTGCCAGCGAATGGCGCCCAGGGCCCTCCTACGAGCAGTACTTC. It codes for CASEWRPGPSYEQYF. This chain joins TRBV6-5 and TRBJ2-7; TRBD1 might be the D (5 bases). CDR3 length equals 15 residues. Trimming stripped 8 bases from V and 0 bases from J, with 17 bases between. The germline V gene encodes CDR1 MNHEY and CDR2 SVGAGI.

CDR3 in DNA: TGCAGCGTTGGCGAGGGAAACACCATATATTTT. It codes for CSVGEGNTIYF. The rearrangement uses TRBV29-1 and TRBJ1-3; D ambiguous. In germline, CDR1 is SQVTM, CDR2 ANQGSEA. The germline V and J ends were trimmed by 4 bases and 4 bases, with 5 bases remaining between them. The CDR3 loop spans 11 amino acids.

This chain joins TRBV20-1 and TRBJ2-7, with a tentative D call TRBD1 (6 bases). V gave up 3 bases and J gave up 6 bases, with 15 bases separating them. The V gene's germline CDR1 is DFQATT and CDR2 SNEGSKA (reference sequence). The CDR3 totals 13 residues. The CDR3 region is CSASAYRESEQYF. The DNA of the CDR3 is TGCAGTGCTAGTGCATACAGGGAGAGCGAGCAGTACTTC.